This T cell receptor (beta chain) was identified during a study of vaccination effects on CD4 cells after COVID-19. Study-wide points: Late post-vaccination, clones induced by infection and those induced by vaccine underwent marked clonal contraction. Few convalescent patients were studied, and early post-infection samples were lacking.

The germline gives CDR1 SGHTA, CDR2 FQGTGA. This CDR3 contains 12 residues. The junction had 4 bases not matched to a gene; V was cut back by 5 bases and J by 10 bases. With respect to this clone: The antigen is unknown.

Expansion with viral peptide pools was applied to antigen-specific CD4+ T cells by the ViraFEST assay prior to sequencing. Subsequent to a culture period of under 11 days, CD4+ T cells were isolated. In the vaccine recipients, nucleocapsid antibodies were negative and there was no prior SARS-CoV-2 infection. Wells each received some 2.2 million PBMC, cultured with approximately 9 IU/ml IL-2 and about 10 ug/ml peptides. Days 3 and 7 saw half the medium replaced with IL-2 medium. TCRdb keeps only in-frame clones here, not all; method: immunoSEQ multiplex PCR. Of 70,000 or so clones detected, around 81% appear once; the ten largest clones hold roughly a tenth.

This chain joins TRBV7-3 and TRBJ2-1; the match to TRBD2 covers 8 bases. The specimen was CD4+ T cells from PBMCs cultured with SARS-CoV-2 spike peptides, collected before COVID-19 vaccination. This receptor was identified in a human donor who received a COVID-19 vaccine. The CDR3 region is CASSPRGGEQFF. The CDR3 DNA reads TGTGCCAGCAGCCCCCGGGGGGGGGAGCAGTTCTTC. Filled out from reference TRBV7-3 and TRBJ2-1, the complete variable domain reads GAGVSQTPSNKVTEKGKYVELRCDPISGHTALYWYRQSLGQGPEFLIYFQGTGAADDSGLPNDRFFAVRPEGSVSTLKIQRTERGDSAVYLCASSPRGGEQFFGPGTRLTVL.